These 14 T cell receptor beta chains originate from one sample sequenced in a study of neoadjuvant nivolumab and ipilimumab in lung cancer. Repertoires were generated with immunoSEQ multiplex PCR, while TCRdb's copy carries only in-frame clones and drops some. In the table there are roughly 49,000 clones, more than 85% of which are singletons. Sample: blood, taken before neoadjuvant nivolumab, alone or with ipilimumab. The source is an adult with non-small cell lung cancer. Some clones in this sample may be carry-over from other donors' samples.

This chain joins TRBV7-8 and TRBJ2-1; 11 bases map to TRBD2. The CDR3 is made up of 15 amino acids. V lost 3 bases and J lost 2; bases outside the gene matches: 0. The germline V gene encodes CDR1 SGHVS and CDR2 FQNEAQ. CDR3 residues: CASSLTSGTYNEQFF. The CDR3, as DNA: TGTGCCAGCAGCTTGACTAGCGGGACCTACAATGAGCAGTTCTTC. Based on the CDR3 plus reference TRBV7-8 and TRBJ2-1, the full variable domain is GAGVSQSPRYKVAKRGQDVALRCDPISGHVSLFWYQQALGQGPEFLTYFQNEAQLDKSGLPSDRFFAERPEGSVSTLKIQRTQQEDSAVYLCASSLTSGTYNEQFFGPGTRLTVL.

This chain joins TRBV7-2 and TRBJ2-5; 9 bases map to TRBD2. V gave up 5 bases and J gave up 4 bases; unmatched junction bases: 8. This CDR3 is 15 amino acids long. Germline V gives CDR1 SGHTA, CDR2 FQGNSA. In DNA, the CDR3 is TGTGCCAGCAGCCCCTTAGCGGGAGTAGGAGAGACCCAGTACTTC. This gives the protein CASSPLAGVGETQYF. Supplemented by reference TRBV7-2 and TRBJ2-5, the full variable domain reads GAGVSQSPSNKVTEKGKDVELRCDPISGHTALYWYRQSLGQGLEFLIYFQGNSAPDKSGLPSDRFSAERTGGSVSTLTIQRTQQEDSAVYLCASSPLAGVGETQYFGPGTRLLVL.

The chain combines TRBV6-1 with TRBJ2-5; 9 bases align to TRBD2. The J call may be faulty, since TRBJ2-7 better matches the DNA end. The CDR3 extends over 16 amino acids. In germline, CDR1 is MNHNS, CDR2 SASEGT. Here the CDR3 reads CASSEWAGGRAYEQYF. CDR3 sequence (DNA): TGTGCCAGCAGTGAATGGGCAGGCGGGAGGGCCTACGAGCAGTACTTC.

The rearrangement links TRBV7-9 to TRBJ2-3, with D perhaps matching TRBD2 (6 bases). V was cut by 7 bases and J by 1 base, with 15 bases left in between. The germline V gene encodes CDR1 SEHNR and CDR2 FQNEAQ (reference sequence). This CDR3 comprises 15 residues. The CDR3 spells CASTRGIAGTDTQYF. The CDR3 region has the DNA TGTGCCAGCACCCGGGGGATAGCGGGCACAGATACGCAGTATTTT.

The chain links TRBV10-3 to TRBJ2-1, with 8 bases fitting TRBD1. The CDR3 covers 14 residues. From germline, CDR1 is ENHRY and CDR2 SYGVKD. V gave up 6 bases and J gave up 0 bases; unmatched junction bases: 1. The CDR3 DNA is TGTGCCATCAGAGGACAGGGCTCCTACAATGAGCAGTTCTTC. Its translation is CAIRGQGSYNEQFF.

The chain carries TRBV9 and TRBJ1-2, with D tentatively TRBD1 (5 bases). Trimming stripped 4 bases from V and 4 bases from J, with 11 bases between. CDR1 and CDR2 (germline): SGDLS, YYNGEE. This CDR3 spans 13 amino acids. The CDR3 DNA is TGTGCCAGCAGCCTTACAGGCGTCTATGGCTACACCTTC. This encodes CASSLTGVYGYTF.

The J gene is TRBJ1-2, the V gene TRBV20-1; D is unresolved. The germline V gene encodes CDR1 DFQATT and CDR2 SNEGSKA (reference sequence). The V and J ends lost 6 bases and 7 bases respectively, with 9 bases between them. There are 10 residues in the CDR3. CDR3 residues: CSAGPRGYTF. In DNA, the CDR3 is TGCAGTGCAGGTCCCCGTGGCTACACCTTC.

This clone came up once. For the CDR3, the DNA is TGTGCCAGCAGTTGGGGGGGCAGGGCTGTTACTAATGAAAAACTGTTTTTT. Its translation: CASSWGGRAVTNEKLFF. The rearrangement joins TRBV27 to TRBJ1-4, with D possibly being TRBD1 (6 bases). The CDR3 runs to 17 residues. Trimming took 4 bases from V and 2 from J, leaving 17 bases between them. CDR1 and CDR2 from the germline V gene are MNHEY and SMNVEV (reference sequence).

The chain uses TRBV6-1 and TRBJ1-2; weak D call: TRBD1 (5 bases). The CDR3 totals 18 residues. Trimming removed 2 bases at V and 7 bases at J, with 26 bases between. CDR1 is MNHNS and CDR2 is SASEGT in the germline V gene. CDR3 region: CASSERMRGSAPGFGYTF. The CDR3 DNA sequence: TGTGCCAGCAGTGAAAGGATGCGGGGCAGCGCACCCGGGTTTGGCTACACCTTC.

The J gene is TRBJ1-1, the V gene TRBV29-1; 7 bases are shared with TRBD1. Germline-derived CDR1 and CDR2 are SQVTM and ANQGSEA. V dropped 7 bases and J dropped 8; count of bases not matched to a gene: 10. There are 12 residues in the CDR3. Here the CDR3 DNA reads TGCAGCGGTCTCGGCGGGACAGAGGAAGCTTTCTTT. It yields the protein CSGLGGTEEAFF.

A remark on this clone: Relative to the germline gene, one junction end is altered; a read error may explain this. V and J are TRBV7-7 and TRBJ2-7; 8 bases align to TRBD1. CDR1 and CDR2 from the germline V gene are SSHAT and FNYEAQ (reference sequence). The CDR3 length is 15 residues. The CDR3 sequence: CASSRDRGPNYEQYF. The CDR3 nucleotides are TGTGCTAGCAGCCGAGACAGGGGTCCCAACTACGAGCAGTACTTC.

DNA of the CDR3: TGTGCCAGCAGTGAAGGGGCGGACCAGGGCCAGCCCCAGCATTTT. Translating it yields CASSEGADQGQPQHF. V usage is TRBV2 and J usage is TRBJ1-5; D is possibly TRBD1 (5 bases). The CDR3 length is 15 residues. V was clipped by 1 base and J by 7 bases, with 14 bases between them. Germline-derived CDR1 and CDR2 are SNHLY and FYNNEI.

The V call is TRBV5-1, the J call TRBJ2-4, with D perhaps TRBD1 (6 bases). Per the germline V gene, CDR1 is SGHRS and CDR2 is YFSETQ. The ends were cut back, 2 bases at V and 5 bases at J, with 11 bases in the middle. The CDR3 extends over 14 amino acids. The CDR3 here is CASSFADSQNIQYF. CDR3 DNA: TGCGCCAGCAGCTTTGCGGACAGCCAAAACATTCAGTACTTC.

The chain has TRBV27 and TRBJ2-7, with D tentatively TRBD1 (6 bases). Germline V gene data show CDR1 as MNHEY and CDR2 as SMNVEV (reference sequence). Trimming pared 6 bases from V and 3 bases from J, leaving 15 bases between. The CDR3 extends over 14 amino acids. CDR3 sequence reads: CASSPDRKVYEQYF. Written as DNA, the CDR3 is TGTGCCAGCAGCCCCGACAGGAAGGTCTACGAGCAGTACTTC.